This TCR beta chain comes out of a study of tumor-infiltrating lymphocytes in primary liver carcinoma. The template, roughly 550 ng total RNA, yielded TCR beta cDNA made with a constant-region primer. A slightly modified ARM-PCR protocol with three nested multiplex PCR rounds produced these TCR beta libraries. Primers for the first two PCR rounds were TRBV1-TRBV30 forward primers and a C-beta reverse primer (about 9 cycles per round). From the multiplex PCR reads, TCRdb called clonotypes with MiXCR, one entry per CDR3 protein. Altogether 150,000 to 200,000 distinct CDR3 sequences are present, less than 65% being singletons, with the ten largest covering around three quarters. This clonotype was observed many times. The source of the blood RNA was unsorted whole blood, and germline DNA was extracted as well. The CDR3 is 13 amino acids. Germline V gives CDR1 SQVTM, CDR2 ANQGSEA. With 5 bases removed from V and 8 bases from J, the gap between germline ends came to 16 bases.

The clonotype was recovered from a man aged 35 to 55 with primary liver carcinoma and hepatitis B virus infection. The gene calls are TRBV29-1 and TRBJ2-1, with D unresolved. The specimen sequenced was peripheral blood. This CDR3 reads CSVTGRRGDEQFF. For the CDR3, the DNA is TGCAGCGTTACCGGTCGTCGTGGAGATGAGCAGTTCTTC.